This T cell receptor (beta chain) stems from a study of blood T cells in healthy people across ages. Whole-study context: Using template switching, researchers captured about one barcoded beta molecule for each two T cells.

The junction had 12 bases not matched to a gene; V was cut back by 3 bases and J by 4 bases. This CDR3 region has 16 residues. From germline, CDR1 is GTSNPN and CDR2 SVGIG (reference sequence). Only a few counts were recorded for this clonotype. The authors ran a second PCR of about 6 to 11 cycles using a sample-barcoded 5' primer and a J-beta primer mix. TCRdb passed the 5' RACE reads through MiXCR, listing each CDR3 protein once. The sample lists some 710,000 distinct CDR3 sequences, less than 60% occurring once. This receptor was taken from a man older than 75 in good health. The J gene is TRBJ1-5, the V gene TRBV30, with TRBD1 matching 7 bases. Material: blood. The CDR3 DNA sequence: TGTGCCTGGAGCCTAGGATCCGGGACAGCGAATCAGCCCCAGCATTTT. As protein: CAWSLGSGTANQPQHF.